Below are 17 T cell receptor beta chains sequenced from a single sample in a study of blood T cell repertoires in COVID-19. The assay was immunoSEQ multiplex PCR, and TCRdb's table has in-frame clones only and misses some. This sample has 260,000 or so clones, with just over 85% found just once. Sequences were obtained from PBMCs or T cells enriched from blood (not recorded which). These receptors all come from a man aged 18 to 29 who had recovered from COVID-19.

V and J are TRBV2 and TRBJ2-1; D uncertain. The CDR3 sequence is 13 residues long. Germline CDR1 is SNHLY and CDR2 is FYNNEI. V lost 6 bases and J 0 bases, leaving 6 bases between the germline ends. The CDR3 region is CASRVSSYNEQFF. The CDR3, as DNA: TGTGCCAGCAGGGTTAGCTCCTACAATGAGCAGTTCTTC.

The rearrangement uses TRBV4-1 and TRBJ2-2; possibly TRBD2 for D (5 bases). This CDR3 comprises 13 residues. Trimming pared 0 bases from V and 8 bases from J, leaving 7 bases between. Germline-derived CDR1 and CDR2 are MGHRA and YSYEKL. CDR3 nucleotide sequence: TGCGCCAGCAGCCAAGACCGGGGTGGGGAGCTGTTTTTT. This translates into CASSQDRGGELFF.

This rearrangement joins TRBV6-1 to TRBJ1-2, with D maybe TRBD1 (5 bases). CDR1 and CDR2 from the germline V gene are MNHNS and SASEGT. There are 13 residues in the CDR3. The V and J ends lost 1 base and 5 bases respectively, with 8 bases between them. DNA for the CDR3: TGTGCCAGCAGTGAAGGCGACAGTTATGGCTACACCTTC. It specifies CASSEGDSYGYTF.

The chain couples TRBV19 to TRBJ2-1, with D possibly matching TRBD1 (5 bases). CDR1 and CDR2 (germline): LNHDA, SQIVND (reference sequence). The CDR3 extends over 12 amino acids. V dropped 6 bases and J dropped 7 bases, with 10 bases sitting between them. The CDR3 DNA is TGTGCCAGTAGCAACCAGGGTAATGAGCAGTTCTTC. Its translation: CASSNQGNEQFF.

This clone was seen only a few times. The chain carries TRBV11-3 and TRBJ2-7, with D perhaps matching TRBD1 (5 bases). Germline values: CDR1 SGHNT, CDR2 YENEEA. Deletions cut 3 bases from V and 3 bases from J, with 12 bases between. This CDR3 has 14 amino acids. The CDR3 sequence is CASSFLGRDYEQYF. The CDR3 DNA is TGTGCCAGCAGCTTCTTGGGCAGGGACTACGAGCAGTACTTC.

This clone showed up just a few times. The V call is TRBV4-1, the J call TRBJ2-7; TRBD2 aligns across 7 bases. Germline CDR1 is MGHRA and CDR2 is YSYEKL. With V trimmed by 3 bases and J by 2 bases, 7 bases remained unmatched. The CDR3 covers 15 residues. The CDR3 DNA sequence: TGCGCCAGCAGCCAGGAGCGGGATACCGCCTACGAGCAGTACTTC. This translates into CASSQERDTAYEQYF.

V gene TRBV30 combines with J gene TRBJ1-2, with a weak D call TRBD1 (5 bases). The CDR3 sequence is 13 residues long. Germline V CDR1 and CDR2: GTSNPN, SVGIG (reference sequence). V shed 5 bases and J shed 4 bases, with 14 bases lying between them. The CDR3 is CAWGATGIYGYTF. The CDR3 nucleotides are TGTGCCTGGGGGGCCACGGGGATCTATGGCTACACCTTC.

DNA for the CDR3: TGTGCCAGCAGCGTAGATCGGGGGGGTGAGCAGTTCTTC. Its protein is CASSVDRGGEQFF. The chain is built from TRBV9 and TRBJ2-1, with 8 bases aligning to TRBD2. Germline V gives CDR1 SGDLS, CDR2 YYNGEE. The CDR3 totals 13 residues. Losses at the gene ends were 0 bases for V and 9 bases for J; bases not matched to a gene: 2.

In its sample, this clone was seen once. V and J are TRBV28 and TRBJ1-2; D call uncertain. Trimming removed 2 bases from V and 4 bases from J, with 11 bases in between. The CDR3 has 14 residues. Germline V gene data show CDR1 as MDHEN and CDR2 as SYDVKM. The CDR3 nucleotides read TGTGCCAGCAGTTTAGGTTCAGCAGGCTATGGCTACACCTTC. Amino acids: CASSLGSAGYGYTF.

The chain links TRBV12-5 to TRBJ2-3; maybe TRBD2 (6 bases). The V gene lost 6 bases and the J gene lost 0 bases, with 10 bases spanning the gap. The germline V gene has CDR1 LGHNT and CDR2 FRNRAP. The CDR3 runs to 14 residues. CDR3 sequence: CASGPGTSTDTQYF. CDR3 bases: TGTGCTAGTGGCCCCGGGACTAGCACAGATACGCAGTATTTT.

The V gene is TRBV7-9, the J gene TRBJ2-5, with 10 bases fitting TRBD2. The germline gives CDR1 SEHNR, CDR2 FQNEAQ (reference sequence). The CDR3 sequence is 15 residues long. With 5 bases clipped from V and 2 bases from J, the junction kept 5 bases outside the gene matches. The CDR3 sequence: CASSKGLADQETQYF. CDR3 nucleotide sequence: TGTGCCAGCAGCAAAGGACTAGCGGATCAAGAGACCCAGTACTTC.

The chain carries TRBV10-3 and TRBJ2-5; TRBD2 agrees at 12 bases. The CDR3 has 15 residues. The trim removed 3 bases at V and 5 bases at J, leaving 4 bases unmatched. Germline-derived CDR1 and CDR2 are ENHRY and SYGVKD. The CDR3 nucleotides are TGTGCCATCAGTGATGCTAGCGGGGGGGCGGAGACCCAGTACTTC. Protein sequence: CAISDASGGAETQYF.

The V gene is TRBV7-8, the J gene TRBJ1-5; 9 bases match TRBD1. The CDR3 has 16 amino acids. Germline V gives CDR1 SGHVS, CDR2 FQNEAQ. The junction had 11 bases not matched to a gene; V was cut back by 5 bases and J by 6 bases. The DNA for the CDR3 is TGTGCCAGCAGCGCACCCGGGACAGGGATCGGTCAGCCCCAGCATTTT. This encodes CASSAPGTGIGQPQHF.

The chain is built from TRBV7-9 and TRBJ1-2, with 10 bases matching TRBD1. The CDR3 sequence is 18 residues long. Germline CDR1 is SEHNR and CDR2 is FQNEAQ (reference sequence). With V trimmed by 5 bases and J by 3 bases, 15 bases remained unmatched. The CDR3 loop reads CASSPDLGQGNRHYGYTF. The CDR3 DNA sequence: TGTGCCAGCAGCCCAGACTTGGGACAGGGGAATAGACACTATGGCTACACCTTC.

This clone was counted between two and nine times. The chain joins TRBV27 to TRBJ2-1, with 11 bases lining up with TRBD2. Germline assignment: CDR1 MNHEY and CDR2 SMNVEV (reference sequence). The CDR3 is 15 residues long. The trim removed 5 bases at V and 4 bases at J, leaving 4 bases unmatched. The CDR3 coding sequence is TGTGCCAGCAGTACAACTAGCGGGGGTTACAATGAGCAGTTCTTC. Translated, it gives CASSTTSGGYNEQFF.

This clone was recorded only once. This chain connects TRBV5-1 to TRBJ2-5; D is unclear. The CDR3 consists of 14 residues. Trimming left V 4 bases short and J 6 bases short, with 16 bases between. Germline CDR1 reads SGHRS; CDR2 reads YFSETQ. CDR3 protein: CASSPISFAKTQYF. The DNA for the CDR3 is TGCGCCAGCAGCCCCATATCCTTCGCTAAGACCCAGTACTTC.

The chain has TRBV2 and TRBJ2-6, with 7 bases matching TRBD2. The V gene end was trimmed by 7 bases and the J gene end by 3 bases; junction bases not matched to a gene: 12. Germline-derived CDR1 and CDR2 are SNHLY and FYNNEI. This CDR3 is 17 amino acids long. This CDR3 is CASMDNRAGIGANVLTF. CDR3 nucleotides: TGTGCCAGCATGGATAACAGAGCGGGAATTGGGGCCAACGTCCTGACTTTC.